This TCR beta chain was profiled in a study of OX40 agonist ivuxolimab in advanced cancers. Background on the study: Patients received the agonistic anti-OX40 (CD134) antibody ivuxolimab. Study-wide results and caveats: Circulating CD4+ and CD8+ T cells showed clonal expansion by week 6 at 0.1 to 3.0 mg/kg. On average, CD8+ T cells had more expanded clones than CD4+.

In this sample, this clone turned up once. Its antigen is not identified. The repertoire was sequenced with immunoSEQ multiplex PCR; TCRdb's copy has only in-frame clones and lacks some. Here the sample spans some 62,000 clones, approximately 90% being singletons. The germline gives CDR1 KGHSH, CDR2 LQKENI. The CDR3 contains 16 residues. The ends were cut back, 1 base at V and 0 bases at J, with 9 bases in the middle. The V call is TRBV18, the J call TRBJ1-4; D gene ambiguous. This TCR was sampled from an adult with an advanced solid tumor such as melanoma, head and neck, liver or kidney cancer. The starting material was CD4+ or CD8+ T cells sorted from blood, obtained in a trial of the OX40 agonist ivuxolimab. The CDR3 DNA sequence: TGTGCCAGCTCACCACAGGCCCTTGCAACTAATGAAAAACTGTTTTTT. Amino acids: CASSPQALATNEKLFF.